These T cell receptor beta chains were read from a single sample in a study of CD8 T cells in Susac syndrome. Each CDR3 protein is one row after TCRdb ran MiXCR on the immunoSEQ multiplex PCR reads. Here the sample spans under 200,000 distinct CDR3 sequences, 90% to 95% being singletons. The sequenced material came from CD4+ T cells from PBMCs. These receptors were collected from a human donor in good health. Each CDR3 is given with its conserved first and last residue. A D gene is named only where the DNA matches it firmly.

D,V,CDR3
TRBD2,TRBV18,CASSPREGYEQYF
-,TRBV6-2/TRBV6-3,CASSYALPTADTQYF
TRBD2,TRBV7-3,CASSKDLAGGEQFF
-,TRBV3-1,CASSQAGRVSDGYTF
TRBD2,TRBV7-9,CASSLGGGIGETQYF
TRBD2,TRBV12-3/TRBV12-4,CASSPLAGVPWGF
TRBD2,TRBV4-2,CASSRTSGGARNIQYF
-,TRBV6-2/TRBV6-3,CASSYGETQYF
TRBD1,TRBV9,CASSVAGGGNTIYF
-,TRBV28,CASSKGQNTIYF
-,TRBV12-3/TRBV12-4,CASSFPSTTDTQYF
TRBD2,TRBV20-1,CSAASGGVTGELFF
-,TRBV4-2,CASSQSLKETQYF
-,TRBV9,CASGPGQARLTDTQYF
-,TRBV7-2,CASSLEGRASYTF
-,TRBV7-2,CASSPVGGLSGELFF
-,TRBV7-2,CASSVRTGGLFF
-,TRBV3-1,CASSQGPDSPEGELFF
TRBD1,TRBV7-2,CASSLQGANDQPQHF
TRBD1,TRBV25-1,CASSGTGWYNEQFF
-,TRBV7-2,CASSLSTDTQYF
-,TRBV7-9,CASSLGTNQETQYF
-,TRBV7-9,CASSFPSLSSYEQYF
-,TRBV12-3/TRBV12-4,CASNSGRDGNTIYF
-,TRBV19,CASSIDGHGTQYF
-,TRBV20-1,CSARSPGGMNTEAFF
TRBD1,TRBV30,CAWGSQGNYGYTF
-,TRBV7-9,CASSLRELTETQYF
-,TRBV7-2,CASVAGLGVSYNEQFF
TRBD1,TRBV7-2,CASSRSGQGPNSNQPQLF
-,TRBV9,CASSGGPSGNQPQHF
-,TRBV29-1,CSVEWGQWDEQFF
-,TRBV19,CASSMIPVVHYNSPLHF